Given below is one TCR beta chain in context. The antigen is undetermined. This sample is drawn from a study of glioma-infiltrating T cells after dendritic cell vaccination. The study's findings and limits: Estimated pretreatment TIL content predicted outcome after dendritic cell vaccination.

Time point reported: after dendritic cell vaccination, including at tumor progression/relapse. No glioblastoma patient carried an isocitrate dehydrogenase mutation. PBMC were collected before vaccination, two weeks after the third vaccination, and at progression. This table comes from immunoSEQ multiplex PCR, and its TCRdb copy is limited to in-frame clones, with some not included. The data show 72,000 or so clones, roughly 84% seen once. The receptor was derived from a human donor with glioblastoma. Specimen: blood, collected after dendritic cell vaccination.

As DNA, the CDR3 is TGTGCCAGCTCACGTACGAGAGCGGGATCGTACGAGCAGTACTTC. Translation gives CASSRTRAGSYEQYF. V is TRBV18 and J is TRBJ2-7; 7 bases map to TRBD2. CDR1 is KGHSH, CDR2 LQKENI, per germline. The ends lost 4 bases at V and 4 bases at J; junction bases unmatched: 10. The CDR3 is 15 residues long.